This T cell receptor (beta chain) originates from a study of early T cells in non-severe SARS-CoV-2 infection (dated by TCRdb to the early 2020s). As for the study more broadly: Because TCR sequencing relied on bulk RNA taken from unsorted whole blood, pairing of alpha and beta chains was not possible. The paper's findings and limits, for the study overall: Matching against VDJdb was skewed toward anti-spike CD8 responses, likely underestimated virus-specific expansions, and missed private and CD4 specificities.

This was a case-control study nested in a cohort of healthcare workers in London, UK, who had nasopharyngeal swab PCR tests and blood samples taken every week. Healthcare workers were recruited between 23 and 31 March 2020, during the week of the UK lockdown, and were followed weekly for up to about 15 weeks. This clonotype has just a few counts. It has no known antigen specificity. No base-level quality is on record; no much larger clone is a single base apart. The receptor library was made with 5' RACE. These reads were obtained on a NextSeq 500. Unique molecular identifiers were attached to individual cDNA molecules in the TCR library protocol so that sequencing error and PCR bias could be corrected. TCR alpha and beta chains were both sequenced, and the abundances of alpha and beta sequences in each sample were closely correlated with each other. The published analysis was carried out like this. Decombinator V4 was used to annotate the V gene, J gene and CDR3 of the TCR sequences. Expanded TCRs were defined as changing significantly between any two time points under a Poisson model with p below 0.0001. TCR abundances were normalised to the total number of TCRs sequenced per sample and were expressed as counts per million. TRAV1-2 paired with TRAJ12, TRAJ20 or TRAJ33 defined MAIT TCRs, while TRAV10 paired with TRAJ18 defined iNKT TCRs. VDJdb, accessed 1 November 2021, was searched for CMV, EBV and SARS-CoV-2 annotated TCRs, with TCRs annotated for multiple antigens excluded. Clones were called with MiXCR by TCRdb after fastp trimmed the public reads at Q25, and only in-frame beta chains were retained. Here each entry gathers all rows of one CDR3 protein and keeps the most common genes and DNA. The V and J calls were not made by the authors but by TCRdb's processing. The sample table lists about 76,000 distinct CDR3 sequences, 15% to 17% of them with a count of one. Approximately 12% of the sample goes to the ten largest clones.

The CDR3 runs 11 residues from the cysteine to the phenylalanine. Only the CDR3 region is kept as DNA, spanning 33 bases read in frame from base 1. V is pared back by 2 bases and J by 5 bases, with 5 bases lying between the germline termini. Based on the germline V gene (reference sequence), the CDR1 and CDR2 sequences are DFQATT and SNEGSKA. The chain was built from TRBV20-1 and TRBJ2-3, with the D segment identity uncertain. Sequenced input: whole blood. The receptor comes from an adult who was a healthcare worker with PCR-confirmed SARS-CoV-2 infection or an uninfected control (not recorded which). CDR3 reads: CSARPLDTQYF. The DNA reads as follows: TGCAGTGCTAGACCCCTAGATACGCAGTATTTT.